A single T cell receptor beta chain is shown here with its context. The antigen this receptor binds is unknown. Per-base quality was not reported, and no clone a single base away is much larger than it. The library was produced with RT-PCR. The sequencer listed for this sample is Illumina HiSeq 2500. TCRdb itself trimmed the public reads at Q25 with fastp, ran MiXCR and retained productive beta chains. A single entry per CDR3 protein holds the most common genes and DNA from its merged rows. Present in this sample are about 780,000 distinct CDR3 sequences, 15% to 20% of which were seen just once. The ten largest clones capture approximately 11% of the sample. The data originate from a study of response to subunit inactivated influenza vaccine (dated by TCRdb to 2016 to 2019). At the level of the whole study: To follow how T cells responded to a trivalent subunit inactivated influenza vaccine, the researchers relied on deep quantitative profiling of the T cell receptor repertoire. Points the paper makes about the study in general: The authors proposed that each seasonal influenza vaccination may bring in only a limited number of new T cells.

V loses 7 bases, J loses 5 bases, and the germline ends lie 11 bases apart. Its CDR3 holds 13 amino acids, cysteine through phenylalanine. Left in the record is the CDR3 DNA by itself, 39 bases read in frame from the first base. The specimen was PBMCs from blood, collected roughly 5 days after vaccination. The TCR originated in a man aged 45 to 65 who received an inactivated influenza vaccine. Donor details come from another sample of the same person, matched by shared clones. The rearrangement combines TRBV12-3 or TRBV12-4 with TRBJ2-2; TRBD1 is a weak D gene call, 5 bases matching. CDR3 sequence: CASIHGHTGELFF. The DNA sequence is TGTGCCAGCATCCACGGACATACCGGGGAGCTGTTTTTT.